This T cell receptor (beta chain) was captured in a study of T cell responses to AZD1222 COVID-19 vaccine (dated by TCRdb to 2020 to 2023). With regard to the full study: A total of 233 trial participants underwent TCR sequencing, of whom about 210 had received two doses of AZD1222 and around 25 had received two doses of the MenACWY control vaccine. Trial participants were enrolled by age into 18-55, 56-69 and 70-plus year subgroups, with around 150, 28 and 57 TCR-sequenced participants respectively. Study-wide findings and limitations: Reportedly, close to half of the unique spike-specific TCRs recognized epitopes lying outside the regions that are mutated in the B.1.351 and B.1.1.7 variants. The 56-69-year group was small, and its depth increase did not reach significance, likely because of low power. Only a handful of AZD1222 recipients were SARS-CoV-2 seropositive at baseline, limiting conclusions about previously exposed vaccinees. No day 14 peak-response samples were available, so repertoires were characterized only after the peak T cell response. The vaccine-associated CD4 TCRs covered the entire spike protein, and the dominant responses fell in regions 160-218 and 743-854. After two AZD1222 doses, spike-specific TCR breadth and depth were significantly higher than at day 0 and than in MenACWY recipients. Participants were mostly white British and included more females than males, and it was suggested by the authors that clonal diversity may have been underestimated.

The CDR3 regions of human TCRbeta chains were analyzed by immunosequencing. In the paper's pipeline: Repertoire TCRs were checked for matches against a reference library of SARS-CoV-2-specific TCRs that had been generated using the MIRA antigen-specificity platform. Breadth was defined as the fraction of unique TCRs that were SARS-CoV-2-associated, and depth was defined as the fraction of total T cells that were SARS-CoV-2-associated. Each spike-specific TCR was assigned to its reactive spike region and to a CD4 or CD8 class using the MIRA data. Log10-transformed breadth and depth values were compared by one-way ANOVA with Sidak's multiple comparisons tests. In TCRdb, the immuneACCESS table is reduced to in-frame sequences with V and J assigned. These tables do not hold every clone; where another copy was compared, an unresolved V gene accounts for under half, and the others remain unexplained. V and J calls plus clone size are reproduced from that table; the DNA served to infer D and trimming. Within this sample are 55,000 to 65,000 clones, with about 74% of them counted one time only. The top ten constitute about 3.5% of the sample.

The sample's time point label is to be understood as: about 28 days (+/-7) after the second vaccine dose. AZD1222 recipients given second doses at about 4 weeks or at about 12 weeks were pooled, since spike-specific TCR depth and breadth were not found to differ between the two schedules. Samples from vaccinated people were obtained from the UK trials COV001 and COV002, which included a single-blind randomized controlled phase 2/3 trial of AZD1222 (ChAdOx1 nCoV-19) in healthy adults. Trial participant PBMC samples were collected at day 0 and day 28 after the second dose for TCRbeta chain sequencing. A word on this clone: Its antigen has not been determined. Per-nucleotide qualities are absent, and no much larger clonotype sits a single base away.

The sequences come from peripheral blood, collected 28 days after the second AZD1222 dose. The TCR was taken from an adult who received the AZD1222 COVID-19 vaccine.

The CDR3 loop reads CASSLRQGQNTEAFF. The sequence in DNA is TGTGCCAGCAGCCTCCGACAGGGACAGAACACTGAAGCTTTCTTT. The rearrangement combines TRBV7-9 with TRBJ1-1; 7 central nucleotides agree with TRBD1. Unmatched junction bases come to 7, with V trimmed by 5 bases and J by 1 base. Reading the germline V gene (reference sequence) gives CDR1 SEHNR and CDR2 FQNEAQ. Reading from cysteine to phenylalanine, the CDR3 counts 15 amino acids. The sequence is cut down to CDR3 DNA, 45 bases in frame from base 1.